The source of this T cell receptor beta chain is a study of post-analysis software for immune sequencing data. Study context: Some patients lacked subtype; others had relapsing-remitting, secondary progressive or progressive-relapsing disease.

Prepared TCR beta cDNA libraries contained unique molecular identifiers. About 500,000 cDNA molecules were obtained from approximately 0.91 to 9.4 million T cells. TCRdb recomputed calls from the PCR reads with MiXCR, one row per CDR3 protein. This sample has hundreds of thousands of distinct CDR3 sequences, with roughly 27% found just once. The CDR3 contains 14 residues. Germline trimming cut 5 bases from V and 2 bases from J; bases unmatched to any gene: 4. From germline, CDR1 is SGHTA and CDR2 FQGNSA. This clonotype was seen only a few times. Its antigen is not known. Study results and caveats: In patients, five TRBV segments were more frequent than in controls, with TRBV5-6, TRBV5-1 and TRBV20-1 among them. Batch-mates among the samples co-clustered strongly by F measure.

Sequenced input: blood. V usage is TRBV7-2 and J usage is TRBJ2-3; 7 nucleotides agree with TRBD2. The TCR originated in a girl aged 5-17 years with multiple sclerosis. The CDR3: CASSSRDYTDTQYF. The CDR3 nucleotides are TGTGCCAGCAGCAGCCGGGACTACACAGATACGCAGTATTTT. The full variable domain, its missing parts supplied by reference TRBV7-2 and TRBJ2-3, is GAGVSQSPSNKVTEKGKDVELRCDPISGHTALYWYRQSLGQGLEFLIYFQGNSAPDKSGLPSDRFSAERTGGSVSTLTIQRTQQEDSAVYLCASSSRDYTDTQYFGPGTRLTVL.